What follows is one T cell receptor (beta chain) and its context. Its matching antigen is unknown. The sample comes from a study of OX40 agonist ivuxolimab in advanced cancers. Study at large: Patients were treated with ivuxolimab, an agonistic anti-OX40 (CD134) antibody. Dose-escalation patients' cancers were hepatocellular carcinoma, melanoma, renal cell or head and neck cancer. Whole-study findings and limits: Partial responders treated at 0.1-3.0 mg/kg exhibited clonal expansion among the lowest measured. The study found that CD8+ T cells averaged more expanded clones than CD4+.

The method was immunoSEQ multiplex PCR; TCRdb's version includes in-frame clones alone and lacks a portion of them. The data contain about 83,000 clones, around 84% of them singletons. Germline V gene data show CDR1 as SGHRS and CDR2 as YFSETQ. This CDR3 has 15 residues. Trimming removed 0 bases from V and 4 bases from J, with 14 bases in between. Sequenced material: CD4+ or CD8+ T cells sorted from blood, taken in a trial of the OX40 agonist ivuxolimab. The origin of this receptor is an adult with an advanced solid tumor such as melanoma, head and neck, liver or kidney cancer. V usage is TRBV5-1 and J usage is TRBJ2-7; D may be TRBD2 (6 bases). The CDR3 nucleotides read TGCGCCAGCAGCTTGGTTGCGGGGACCCAATACGAGCAGTACTTC. Translating gives CASSLVAGTQYEQYF.